The present T cell receptor beta chain was sequenced within a study of T-cell memory formation after mild COVID-19. Study-wide results and caveats: The CD4+ clones that contracted clustered mainly within CM and EM, and the CD8+ clones concentrated in EMRA.

This clonotype turned up a few times. The antigen is unknown. The TCR alpha and TCR beta cDNA libraries, bearing sample barcodes and UMIs, were generated by 5'RACE using constant-segment primers. One entry per CDR3 protein results from TCRdb running MiXCR on the 5' RACE reads. The sample shows about 310,000 distinct CDR3 sequences, approximately 19% of them seen only once. This CDR3 spans 15 amino acids. V gave up 4 bases and J gave up 5 bases, with 16 bases separating them. Germline V gene sequence: CDR1 KGHDR, CDR2 SFDVKD. This sequence was found in a man younger than 35 who had mild COVID-19 (a few samples of this study predate the infection). Cell type and time point are not known. The chain is built from TRBV24-1 and TRBJ2-5, with D possibly called TRBD1 or TRBD2 (6 bases each). The sequenced material came from PBMCs or a T cell subset sorted from them (not recorded which). The DNA of the CDR3 is TGTGCCACCAGTGACTTGCCGGGGGCGGATGAGACCCAGTACTTC. It specifies CATSDLPGADETQYF.